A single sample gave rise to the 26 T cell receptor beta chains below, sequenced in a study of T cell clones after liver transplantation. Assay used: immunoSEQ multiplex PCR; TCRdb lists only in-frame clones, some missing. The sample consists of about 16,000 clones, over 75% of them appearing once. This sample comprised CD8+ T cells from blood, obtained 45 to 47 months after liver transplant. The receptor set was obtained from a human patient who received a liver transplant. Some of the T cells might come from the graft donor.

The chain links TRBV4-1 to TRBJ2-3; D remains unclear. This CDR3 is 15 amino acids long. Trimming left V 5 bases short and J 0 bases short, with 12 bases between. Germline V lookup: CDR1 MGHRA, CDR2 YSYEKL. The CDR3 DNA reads TGCGCCAGCAGCGCCCCTGGAACTAGCACAGATACGCAGTATTTT. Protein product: CASSAPGTSTDTQYF.

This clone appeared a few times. The chain's CDR3 is CASSGGFQAEAFF. The CDR3 DNA is TGTGCCAGCAGCGGTGGATTTCAAGCTGAAGCTTTCTTT. This sequence joins TRBV9 and TRBJ1-1; no reliable D call. CDR3 length: 13 amino acids. Germline assignment: CDR1 SGDLS and CDR2 YYNGEE. V was pared by 3 bases and J by 6 bases, with 12 bases between.

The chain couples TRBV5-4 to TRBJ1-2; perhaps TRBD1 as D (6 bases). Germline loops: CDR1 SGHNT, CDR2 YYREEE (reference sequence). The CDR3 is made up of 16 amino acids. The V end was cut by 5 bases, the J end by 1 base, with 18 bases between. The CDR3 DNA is TGTGCCAGCAGGATTTCGGCGGGACAATATAACTATGGCTACACCTTC. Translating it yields CASRISAGQYNYGYTF.

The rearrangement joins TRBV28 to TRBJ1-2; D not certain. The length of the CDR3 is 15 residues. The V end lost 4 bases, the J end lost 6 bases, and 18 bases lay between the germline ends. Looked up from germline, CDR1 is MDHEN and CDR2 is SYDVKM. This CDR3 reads CASSSRPTWGNGYTF. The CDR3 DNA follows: TGTGCCAGCAGTTCCCGCCCCACATGGGGAAATGGCTACACCTTC.

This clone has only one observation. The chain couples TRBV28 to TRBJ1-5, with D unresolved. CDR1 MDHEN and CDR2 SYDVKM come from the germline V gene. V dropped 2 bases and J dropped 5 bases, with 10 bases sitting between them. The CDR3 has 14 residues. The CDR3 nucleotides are TGTGCCAGCAGTTTAGCCCTAGGCGATCAGCCCCAGCATTTT. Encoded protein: CASSLALGDQPQHF.

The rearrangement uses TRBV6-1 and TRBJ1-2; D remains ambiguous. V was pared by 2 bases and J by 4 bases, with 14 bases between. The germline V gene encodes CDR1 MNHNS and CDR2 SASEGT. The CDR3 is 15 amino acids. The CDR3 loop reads CASSEPPARRYGYTF. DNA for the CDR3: TGTGCCAGCAGTGAACCCCCCGCCAGGCGCTATGGCTACACCTTC.

In DNA form, the CDR3 reads TGTGCCTGGAGTTCCCTCATGTACACAGATACGCAGTATTTT. It encodes CAWSSLMYTDTQYF. This chain uses TRBV30 with TRBJ2-3; D not certain. With 2 bases removed from V and 2 bases from J, the gap between germline ends came to 11 bases. CDR3 length: 14 amino acids. Germline V gene data show CDR1 as GTSNPN and CDR2 as SVGIG (reference sequence).

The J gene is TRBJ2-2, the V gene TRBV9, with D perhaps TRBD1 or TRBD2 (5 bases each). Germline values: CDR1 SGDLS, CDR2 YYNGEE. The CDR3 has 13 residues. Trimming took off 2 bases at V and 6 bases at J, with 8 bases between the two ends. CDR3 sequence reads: CASSVGVAGELFF. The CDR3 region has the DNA TGTGCCAGCAGCGTGGGGGTTGCCGGGGAGCTGTTTTTT.

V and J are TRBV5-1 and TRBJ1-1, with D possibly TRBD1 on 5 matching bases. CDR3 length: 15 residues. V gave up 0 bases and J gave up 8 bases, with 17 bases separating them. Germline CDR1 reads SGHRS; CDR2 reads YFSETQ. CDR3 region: CASSLAGLGAREAFF. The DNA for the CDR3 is TGCGCCAGCAGCTTGGCCGGACTCGGGGCCCGGGAAGCTTTCTTT. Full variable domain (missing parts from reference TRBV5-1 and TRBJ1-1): KAGVTQTPRYLIKTRGQQVTLSCSPISGHRSVSWYQQTPGQGLQFLFEYFSETQRNKGNFPGRFSGRQFSNSRSEMNVSTLELGDSALYLCASSLAGLGAREAFFGQGTRLTVV.

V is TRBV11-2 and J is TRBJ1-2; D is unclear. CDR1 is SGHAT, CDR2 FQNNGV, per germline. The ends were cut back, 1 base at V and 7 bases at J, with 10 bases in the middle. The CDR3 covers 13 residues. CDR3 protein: CASSLVWGSGYTF. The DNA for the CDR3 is TGTGCCAGCAGCTTAGTCTGGGGTAGTGGCTACACCTTC.

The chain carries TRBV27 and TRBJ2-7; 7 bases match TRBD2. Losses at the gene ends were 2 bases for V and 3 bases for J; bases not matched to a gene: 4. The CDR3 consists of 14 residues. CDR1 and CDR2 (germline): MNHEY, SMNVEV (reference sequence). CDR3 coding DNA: TGTGCCAGCAGTTTACGTGCGGGGGTCTACGAGCAGTACTTC. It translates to CASSLRAGVYEQYF.

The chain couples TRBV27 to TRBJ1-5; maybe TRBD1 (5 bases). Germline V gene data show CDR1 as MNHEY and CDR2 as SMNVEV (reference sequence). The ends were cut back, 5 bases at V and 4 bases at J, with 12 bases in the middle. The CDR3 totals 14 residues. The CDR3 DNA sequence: TGTGCCAGCAGTCGGGCAGGGTTAAATCAGCCCCAGCATTTT. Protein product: CASSRAGLNQPQHF.

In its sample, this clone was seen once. CDR3 nucleotides: TGCGCCAGCAGCCAAGGACAGGGGGCCTGGGCTAATGAAAAACTGTTTTTT. As protein: CASSQGQGAWANEKLFF. The chain links TRBV4-1 to TRBJ1-4; TRBD1 matches at 10 bases. Trimming at V came to 1 base and at J to 3 bases, leaving 5 bases not matched to a gene. Per germline, CDR1 MGHRA and CDR2 YSYEKL. The CDR3 totals 17 residues.

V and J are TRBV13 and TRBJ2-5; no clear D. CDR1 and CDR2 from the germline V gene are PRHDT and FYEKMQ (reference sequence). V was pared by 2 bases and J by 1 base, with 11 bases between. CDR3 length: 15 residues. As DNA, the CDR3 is TGTGCCAGCAGCTTAAACCTCGGAACCCAAGAGACCCAGTACTTC. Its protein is CASSLNLGTQETQYF.

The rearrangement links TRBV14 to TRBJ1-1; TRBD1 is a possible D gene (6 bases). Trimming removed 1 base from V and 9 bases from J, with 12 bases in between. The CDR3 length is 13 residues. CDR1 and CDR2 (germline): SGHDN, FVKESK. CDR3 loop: CASSQVTGDKAFF. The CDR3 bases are TGTGCCAGCAGCCAAGTGACAGGCGATAAAGCTTTCTTT.

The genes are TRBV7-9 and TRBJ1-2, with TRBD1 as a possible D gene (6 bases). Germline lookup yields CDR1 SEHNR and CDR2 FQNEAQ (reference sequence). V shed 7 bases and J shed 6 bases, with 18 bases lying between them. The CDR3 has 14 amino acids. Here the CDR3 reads CASNTAGTLDGYTF. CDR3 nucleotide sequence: TGTGCCAGCAATACGGCCGGGACACTCGATGGCTACACCTTC.

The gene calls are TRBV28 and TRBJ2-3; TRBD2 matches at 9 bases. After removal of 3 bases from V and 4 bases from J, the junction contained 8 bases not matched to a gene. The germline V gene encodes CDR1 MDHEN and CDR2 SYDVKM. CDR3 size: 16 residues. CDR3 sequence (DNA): TGTGCCAGCAGTTTCAGGAGCGGGAGGCCTCCAGATACGCAGTATTTT. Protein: CASSFRSGRPPDTQYF.

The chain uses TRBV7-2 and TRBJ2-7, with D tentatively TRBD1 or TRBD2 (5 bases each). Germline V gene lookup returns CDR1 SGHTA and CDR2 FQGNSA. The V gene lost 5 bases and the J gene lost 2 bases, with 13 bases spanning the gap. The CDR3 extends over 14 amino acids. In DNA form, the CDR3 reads TGTGCCAGCAGCCTGGGACCCCTTCCCTACGAGCAGTACTTC. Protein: CASSLGPLPYEQYF. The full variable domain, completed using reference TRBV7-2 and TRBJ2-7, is GAGVSQSPSNKVTEKGKDVELRCDPISGHTALYWYRQSLGQGLEFLIYFQGNSAPDKSGLPSDRFSAERTGGSVSTLTIQRTQQEDSAVYLCASSLGPLPYEQYFGPGTRLTVT.

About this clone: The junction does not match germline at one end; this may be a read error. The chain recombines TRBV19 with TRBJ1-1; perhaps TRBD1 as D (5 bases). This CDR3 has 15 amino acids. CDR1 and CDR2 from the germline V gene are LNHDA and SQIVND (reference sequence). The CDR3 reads CASSIKLGGFTEAFF. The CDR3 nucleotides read TGTGCCAGCAGTATAAAATTGGGGGGTTTCACTGAAGCTTTCTTT. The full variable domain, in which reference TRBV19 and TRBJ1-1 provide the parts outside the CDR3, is DGGITQSPKYLFRKEGQNVTLSCEQNLNHDAMYWYRQDPGQGLRLIYYSQIVNDFQKGDIAEGYSVSREKKESFPLTVTSAQKNPTAFYLCASSIKLGGFTEAFFGQGTRLTVV.

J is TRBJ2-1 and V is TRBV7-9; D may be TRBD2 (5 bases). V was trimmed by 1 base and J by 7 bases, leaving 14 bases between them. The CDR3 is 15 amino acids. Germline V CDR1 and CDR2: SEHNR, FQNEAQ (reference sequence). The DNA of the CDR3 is TGTGCCAGCAGCTTAGAGGCAGGCCGCGGGAATGAGCAGTTCTTC. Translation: CASSLEAGRGNEQFF.

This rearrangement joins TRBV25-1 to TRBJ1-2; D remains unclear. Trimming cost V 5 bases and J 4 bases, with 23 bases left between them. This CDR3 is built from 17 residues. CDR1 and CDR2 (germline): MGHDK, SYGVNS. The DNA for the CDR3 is TGTGCCAGCAGTTATGAACTAAAACTGGGAAAGACCTATGGCTACACCTTC. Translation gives CASSYELKLGKTYGYTF.

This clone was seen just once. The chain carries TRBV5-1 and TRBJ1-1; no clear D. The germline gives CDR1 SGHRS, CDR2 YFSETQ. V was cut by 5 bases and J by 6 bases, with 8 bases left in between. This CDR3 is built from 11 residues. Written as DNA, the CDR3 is TGCGCCAGCAGAACGGGGTCTGAAGCTTTCTTT. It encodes CASRTGSEAFF.

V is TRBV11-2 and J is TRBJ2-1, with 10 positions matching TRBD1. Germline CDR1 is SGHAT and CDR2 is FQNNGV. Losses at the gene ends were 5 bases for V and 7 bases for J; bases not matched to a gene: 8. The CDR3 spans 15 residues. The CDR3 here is CASSTGTGVGNEQFF. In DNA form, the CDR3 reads TGTGCCAGCAGCACCGGGACAGGGGTGGGGAATGAGCAGTTCTTC.

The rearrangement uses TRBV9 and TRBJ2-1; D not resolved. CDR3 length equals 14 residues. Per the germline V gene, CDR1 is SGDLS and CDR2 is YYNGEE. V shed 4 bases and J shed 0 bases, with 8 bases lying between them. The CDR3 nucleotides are TGTGCCAGCAGCCCCGGAAGCTCCTACAATGAGCAGTTCTTC. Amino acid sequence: CASSPGSSYNEQFF. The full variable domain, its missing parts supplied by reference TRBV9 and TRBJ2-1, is DSGVTQTPKHLITATGQRVTLRCSPRSGDLSVYWYQQSLDQGLQFLIQYYNGEERAKGNILERFSAQQFPDLHSELNLSSLELGDSALYFCASSPGSSYNEQFFGPGTRLTVL.

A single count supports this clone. The CDR3 sequence is CASSVPGLAYEQYF. Written as DNA, the CDR3 is TGTGCCAGCAGCGTACCTGGACTTGCCTACGAGCAGTACTTC. V is TRBV5-8 and J is TRBJ2-7, with D perhaps TRBD2 (5 bases). Per germline, CDR1 SGHTS and CDR2 YDEGEE. The V end was cut by 4 bases, the J end by 2 bases, with 13 bases between. This CDR3 comprises 14 residues.

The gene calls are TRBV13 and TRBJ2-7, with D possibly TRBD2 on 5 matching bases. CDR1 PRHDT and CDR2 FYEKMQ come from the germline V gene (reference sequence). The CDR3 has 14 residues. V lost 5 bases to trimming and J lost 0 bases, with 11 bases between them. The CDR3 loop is CASSPVRGSYEQYF. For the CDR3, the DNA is TGTGCCAGCAGCCCCGTCCGGGGCTCCTACGAGCAGTACTTC.